The 25 T cell receptor beta chains presented below share a single source sample, sequenced in a study of blood T cell repertoires in COVID-19. The protocol was immunoSEQ multiplex PCR, while the TCRdb copy is restricted to in-frame clones and leaves out a portion. The table lists a few hundred thousand clones, about 90% of them singletons. The sample consisted of PBMCs or T cells enriched from blood (not recorded which). These receptors were collected from a young woman who had recovered from COVID-19.

Worth noting for this clone: The sample contains more than one DNA sequence encoding this CDR3. This rearrangement joins TRBV18 to TRBJ1-5, with D perhaps TRBD1 (5 bases). The CDR3 has 13 residues. Germline V lookup: CDR1 KGHSH, CDR2 LQKENI. The ends were cut back, 3 bases at V and 4 bases at J, with 7 bases in the middle. DNA of the CDR3: TGTGCCAGCTCACCGGCAGGGAATCAGCCCCAGCATTTT. Protein: CASSPAGNQPQHF.

This clone was counted a single time. The gene calls are TRBV13 and TRBJ2-2; maybe TRBD1 (6 bases). The CDR3 spans 14 residues. From germline, CDR1 is PRHDT and CDR2 FYEKMQ (reference sequence). V dropped 5 bases and J dropped 7 bases, with 14 bases sitting between them. CDR3 coding DNA: TGTGCCAGCAGCATCACAGGGAACGGCGGGGAGCTGTTTTTT. It yields the protein CASSITGNGGELFF.

The J gene is TRBJ2-1, the V gene TRBV27; the match to TRBD2 covers 8 bases. The V and J ends lost 5 bases and 4 bases, in that order; junction bases with no gene match: 4. The CDR3 loop spans 14 amino acids. Germline CDR1 reads MNHEY; CDR2 reads SMNVEV (reference sequence). The DNA of the CDR3 is TGTGCCAGCAGTACCACTAGCGGTTACAATGAGCAGTTCTTC. Protein: CASSTTSGYNEQFF.

J is TRBJ2-1 and V is TRBV14, with 8 nucleotides matching TRBD1. Germline-derived CDR1 and CDR2 are SGHDN and FVKESK. The CDR3 is made up of 15 amino acids. V shed 3 bases and J 1 base; nucleotides not matched to a gene: 2. The CDR3 bases are TGTGCCAGCAGCCACTACAGGGGGTCCTACAATGAGCAGTTCTTC. Its translation: CASSHYRGSYNEQFF.

V is TRBV12-3 or TRBV12-4 and J is TRBJ2-2; D unresolved. Trimming removed 6 bases from V and 5 bases from J, with 10 bases in between. CDR3 length equals 13 residues. The CDR3 sequence: CASSSGRTGELFF. Written as DNA, the CDR3 is TGTGCCAGCAGCTCAGGAAGGACCGGGGAGCTGTTTTTT.

The rearrangement uses TRBV9 and TRBJ2-5; TRBD2 matches 8 bases. Germline CDR1 SGDLS, CDR2 YYNGEE. The CDR3 has 15 residues. V lost 4 bases and J lost 5; bases outside the gene matches: 10. CDR3 sequence reads: CASSTSGGILETQYF. The CDR3 nucleotides are TGTGCCAGCAGCACAAGCGGGGGAATTCTGGAGACCCAGTACTTC. Full variable domain (rest looked up from reference TRBV9 and TRBJ2-5): DSGVTQTPKHLITATGQRVTLRCSPRSGDLSVYWYQQSLDQGLQFLIQYYNGEERAKGNILERFSAQQFPDLHSELNLSSLELGDSALYFCASSTSGGILETQYFGPGTRLLVL.

The chain employs TRBV30 and TRBJ1-1; TRBD1 agrees at 7 bases. The CDR3 extends over 15 amino acids. V shed 0 bases and J 3 bases; nucleotides not matched to a gene: 7. Germline CDR1 reads GTSNPN; CDR2 reads SVGIG (reference sequence). DNA of the CDR3: TGTGCCTGGAGTGTACTCACAGGGGCCTACACTGAAGCTTTCTTT. Protein: CAWSVLTGAYTEAFF. Together with reference TRBV30 and TRBJ1-1, the CDR3 gives the full variable domain: SQTIHQWPATLVQPVGSPLSLECTVEGTSNPNLYWYRQAAGRGLQLLFYSVGIGQISSEVPQNLSASRPQDRQFILSSKKLLLSDSGFYLCAWSVLTGAYTEAFFGQGTRLTVV.

Worth noting for this clone: At one of its ends the junction is not consistent with the germline gene, which may arise from a read error. V usage is TRBV19 and J usage is TRBJ2-5; TRBD2 agrees at 10 bases. Germline V gene data show CDR1 as LNHDA and CDR2 as SQIVND (reference sequence). CDR3 length: 17 amino acids. This chain's CDR3 is CASSLDGVAGGRETQYF. As DNA, the CDR3 is TGTGCCAGTAGTTTAGATGGGGTAGCGGGGGGTCGGGAGACCCAGTACTTC.

J is TRBJ1-6 and V is TRBV2, with D maybe TRBD1 (6 bases). The V and J ends lost 8 bases and 7 bases respectively, with 12 bases between them. Germline V lookup: CDR1 SNHLY, CDR2 FYNNEI. The CDR3 is made up of 13 amino acids. The chain's CDR3 is CASQGQNNSPLHF. The CDR3 DNA sequence: TGTGCCAGCCAAGGACAGAACAATTCACCCCTCCACTTT.

The chain combines TRBV5-5 with TRBJ2-1, with 7 bases identical to TRBD1. Germline values: CDR1 SGHKS, CDR2 YYEKEE (reference sequence). The CDR3 spans 16 residues. Unmatched junction bases numbered 11, after V lost 4 bases and J lost 4 bases. This CDR3 reads CASSRQWDSQYNEQFF. CDR3 DNA: TGTGCCAGCAGCAGACAATGGGACAGCCAGTACAATGAGCAGTTCTTC.

The chain carries TRBV20-1 and TRBJ2-7, with 10 bases lining up with TRBD2. V lost 3 bases, J lost 10 bases, and 6 bases stayed unmatched. The length of the CDR3 is 12 residues. Per germline, CDR1 DFQATT and CDR2 SNEGSKA (reference sequence). CDR3 sequence reads: CSASWASGGQYF. CDR3 DNA sequence: TGCAGTGCTAGTTGGGCTAGCGGGGGACAGTACTTC.

V is TRBV6-5 and J is TRBJ1-2; TRBD1 matches 7 bases. CDR3 size: 14 residues. V lost 7 bases, J lost 0 bases, and 5 bases stayed unmatched. Germline V gene sequence: CDR1 MNHEY, CDR2 SVGAGI. CDR3 DNA: TGTGCCAGCACTCGGACAGGCCCTAACTATGGCTACACCTTC. It encodes CASTRTGPNYGYTF.

The DNA for the CDR3 is TGTGCCAGCAGCTTGGTGGGCAGCGAAGCTTTCTTT. Encoded protein: CASSLVGSEAFF. The V and J genes are TRBV5-6 and TRBJ1-1; D unclear. The germline gives CDR1 SGHDT, CDR2 YYEEEE. Trimming removed 0 bases from V and 8 bases from J, with 8 bases in between. This CDR3 region has 12 residues. The complete variable domain, with remaining parts taken from reference TRBV5-6 and TRBJ1-1, reads DAGVTQSPTHLIKTRGQQVTLRCSPKSGHDTVSWYQQALGQGPQFIFQYYEEEERQRGNFPDRFSGHQFPNYSSELNVNALLLGDSALYLCASSLVGSEAFFGQGTRLTVV.

This CDR3 is CASSSDPGGRNYGYTF. Written as DNA, the CDR3 is TGTGCCAGCAGCTCGGACCCAGGGGGACGTAACTATGGCTACACCTTC. The V and J genes are TRBV7-2 and TRBJ1-2, with 7 bases that match TRBD1. The CDR3 contains 16 residues. Germline CDR1 is SGHTA and CDR2 is FQGNSA. Trimming took 4 bases from V and 1 from J; bases not matched to a gene: 9.

V usage is TRBV5-5 and J usage is TRBJ1-1; TRBD1 might be the D (5 bases). Germline CDR1 reads SGHKS; CDR2 reads YYEKEE (reference sequence). This CDR3 comprises 13 residues. The ends were cut back, 0 bases at V and 8 bases at J, with 11 bases in the middle. CDR3 coding DNA: TGTGCCAGCAGCTTGGAGGCGGGACCAGAAGCTTTCTTT. Translating gives CASSLEAGPEAFF.

The V and J genes are TRBV5-1 and TRBJ1-4; 7 bases agree with TRBD1. CDR1 is SGHRS, CDR2 YFSETQ, per germline. The junction had 9 bases not matched to a gene; V was cut back by 4 bases and J by 0 bases. The CDR3 extends over 17 amino acids. CDR3 nucleotide sequence: TGCGCCAGCAGCGGGAACAGGGGTCCCTCAACTAATGAAAAACTGTTTTTT. Encoded protein: CASSGNRGPSTNEKLFF.

The DNA of the CDR3 is TGTGCCAGCAGCCAGAGGGGGGGTACGGAGCAGTACTTC. Translating it yields CASSQRGGTEQYF. This chain uses TRBV14 with TRBJ2-7; D is possibly TRBD2 (7 bases). Trimming stripped 3 bases from V and 7 bases from J, with 13 bases between. Germline V gene data show CDR1 as SGHDN and CDR2 as FVKESK. The CDR3 has 13 amino acids.

The chain has TRBV28 and TRBJ2-1; 11 bases fit TRBD1. The CDR3 is 15 residues long. Trimming removed 1 base from V and 8 bases from J; junction bases left unmatched: 4. CDR1 and CDR2 (germline): MDHEN, SYDVKM. This chain's CDR3 is CASSLSGQGADEQFF. The CDR3 region has the DNA TGTGCCAGCAGTTTATCCGGACAGGGGGCTGATGAGCAGTTCTTC.

About this clone: Other DNA sequences of this sample code for an identical CDR3. V is TRBV6-5 and J is TRBJ1-2; 8 bases fit TRBD1. Losses at the gene ends were 2 bases for V and 6 bases for J; bases not matched to a gene: 2. Germline values: CDR1 MNHEY, CDR2 SVGAGI. This CDR3 comprises 13 residues. For the CDR3, the DNA is TGTGCCAGCAGTTACCGGGACAGGAATGGCTACACCTTC. Its translation: CASSYRDRNGYTF.

The chain is built from TRBV18 and TRBJ1-2; the D is unclear. The ends were cut back, 1 base at V and 9 bases at J, with 12 bases in the middle. This CDR3 is built from 13 residues. Germline V gene data show CDR1 as KGHSH and CDR2 as LQKENI. The CDR3, as DNA: TGTGCCAGCTCACCACTCGGACTCAGGAGCTACACCTTC. As protein: CASSPLGLRSYTF.

This rearrangement joins TRBV30 to TRBJ1-4, with TRBD1 as a possible D gene (5 bases). V gave up 2 bases and J gave up 8 bases, with 9 bases separating them. This CDR3 is built from 12 residues. The germline V gene encodes CDR1 GTSNPN and CDR2 SVGIG (reference sequence). The CDR3 bases are TGTGCCTGGAGTCCAGGGTACGAAAAACTGTTTTTT. Amino acid sequence: CAWSPGYEKLFF. The full variable domain, completed using reference TRBV30 and TRBJ1-4, is SQTIHQWPATLVQPVGSPLSLECTVEGTSNPNLYWYRQAAGRGLQLLFYSVGIGQISSEVPQNLSASRPQDRQFILSSKKLLLSDSGFYLCAWSPGYEKLFFGSGTQLSVL.

This clone was detected ten times or more. One junction end does not reproduce the germline sequence, and a read error may be involved. The chain is built from TRBV7-6 and TRBJ2-2; 9 nucleotides agree with TRBD2. This CDR3 is 15 amino acids long. Germline CDR1 reads SGHVS; CDR2 reads FNYEAQ. The CDR3 spells CASSLASGITGELFF. The CDR3 coding sequence is TGTGCCAGCAGCCTAGCTAGCGGGATCACCGGGGAGCTGTTTTTT.

The chain combines TRBV23-1 with TRBJ2-7; D not resolved. TRBV23-1 is flagged as an ORF with uncertain function. CDR3 size: 11 residues. Trimming removed 10 bases from V and 2 bases from J, with 9 bases in between. The CDR3 nucleotides are TGCGCCACTTCGCAGGCCTACGAGCAGTACTTC. Its protein is CATSQAYEQYF.

The rearrangement joins TRBV6-1 to TRBJ2-7; TRBD2 aligns across 14 bases. J gave up 6 bases and V 3 bases, and 10 bases lay outside the gene matches. Germline values: CDR1 MNHNS, CDR2 SASEGT. This CDR3 comprises 17 residues. CDR3 residues: CASSESPGLAGVAEQYF. CDR3 nucleotides: TGTGCCAGCAGTGAGTCACCGGGACTAGCGGGAGTTGCCGAGCAGTACTTC.

The V and J genes are TRBV10-3 and TRBJ2-2, with TRBD1 matching 7 bases. J lost 5 bases, V lost 6 bases, and 3 bases had no gene match. The CDR3 contains 13 residues. Per the germline V gene, CDR1 is ENHRY and CDR2 is SYGVKD. The CDR3 is CAISSQGTGELFF. The CDR3, as DNA: TGTGCCATCAGCTCACAGGGGACCGGGGAGCTGTTTTTT.